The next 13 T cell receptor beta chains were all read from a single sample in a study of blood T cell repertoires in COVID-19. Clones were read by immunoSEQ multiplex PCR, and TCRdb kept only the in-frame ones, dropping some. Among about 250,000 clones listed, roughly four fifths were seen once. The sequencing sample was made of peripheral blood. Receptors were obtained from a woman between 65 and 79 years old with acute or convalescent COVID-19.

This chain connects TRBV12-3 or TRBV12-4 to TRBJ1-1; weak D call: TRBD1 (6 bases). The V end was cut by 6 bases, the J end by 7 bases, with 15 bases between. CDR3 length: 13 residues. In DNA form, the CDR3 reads TGTGCCAGCAGGACGACACAGGGTGGTGAAGCTTTCTTT. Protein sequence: CASRTTQGGEAFF.

CDR3 bases: TGTGCCAGCAGTTTACCCATTCCTCCGGGACAGCATTTT. Translation gives CASSLPIPPGQHF. This chain uses TRBV28 with TRBJ1-5; D is uncertain. Trimming left V 2 bases short and J 13 bases short, with 15 bases between. Germline CDR1 reads MDHEN; CDR2 reads SYDVKM. The length of the CDR3 is 13 residues.

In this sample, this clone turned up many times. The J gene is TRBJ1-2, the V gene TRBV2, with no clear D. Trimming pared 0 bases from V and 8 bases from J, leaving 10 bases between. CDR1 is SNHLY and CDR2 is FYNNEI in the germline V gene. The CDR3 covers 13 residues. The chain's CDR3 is CASSEARRYGYTF. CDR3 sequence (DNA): TGTGCCAGCAGTGAAGCGCGCAGGTACGGCTACACCTTC. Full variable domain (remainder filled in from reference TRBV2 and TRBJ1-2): EPEVTQTPSHQVTQMGQEVILRCVPISNHLYFYWYRQILGQKVEFLVSFYNNEISEKSEIFDDQFSVERPDGSNFTLKIRSTKLEDSAMYFCASSEARRYGYTFGSGTRLTVV.

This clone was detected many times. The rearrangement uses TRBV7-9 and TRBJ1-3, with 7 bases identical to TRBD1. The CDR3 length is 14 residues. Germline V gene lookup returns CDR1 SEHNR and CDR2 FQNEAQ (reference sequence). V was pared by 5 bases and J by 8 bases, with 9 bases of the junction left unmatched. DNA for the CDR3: TGTGCCAGCAGCCACCGACAGGGACCGGACACCATATATTTT. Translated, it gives CASSHRQGPDTIYF.

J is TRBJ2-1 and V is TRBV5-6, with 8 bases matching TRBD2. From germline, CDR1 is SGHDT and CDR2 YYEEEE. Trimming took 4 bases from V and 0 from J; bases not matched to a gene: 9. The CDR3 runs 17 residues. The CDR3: CASSLSSGRSSYNEQFF. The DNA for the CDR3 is TGTGCCAGCAGCCTATCTAGCGGGCGAAGCTCCTACAATGAGCAGTTCTTC.

The CDR3 here is CAWNRGGAGGEKLFF. The CDR3 nucleotides read TGTGCCTGGAACCGGGGGGGGGCAGGAGGTGAAAAACTGTTTTTT. V and J are TRBV30 and TRBJ1-4, with D maybe TRBD1 (6 bases). Germline V lookup: CDR1 GTSNPN, CDR2 SVGIG (reference sequence). The ends were cut back, 4 bases at V and 7 bases at J, with 19 bases in the middle. The CDR3 is made up of 15 amino acids.

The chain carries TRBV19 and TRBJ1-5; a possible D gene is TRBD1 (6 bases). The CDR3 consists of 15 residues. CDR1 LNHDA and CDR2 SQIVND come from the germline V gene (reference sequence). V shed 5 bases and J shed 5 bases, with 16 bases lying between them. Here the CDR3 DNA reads TGTGCCAGTAGTCCAATAACAGGGTCACATCAGCCCCAGCATTTT. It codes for CASSPITGSHQPQHF.

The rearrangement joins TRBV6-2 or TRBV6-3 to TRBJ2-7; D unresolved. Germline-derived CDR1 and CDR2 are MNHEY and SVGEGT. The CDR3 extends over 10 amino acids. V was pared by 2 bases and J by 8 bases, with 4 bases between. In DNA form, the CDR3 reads TGTGCCAGCAGTTACCCAAAGCAGTACTTC. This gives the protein CASSYPKQYF.

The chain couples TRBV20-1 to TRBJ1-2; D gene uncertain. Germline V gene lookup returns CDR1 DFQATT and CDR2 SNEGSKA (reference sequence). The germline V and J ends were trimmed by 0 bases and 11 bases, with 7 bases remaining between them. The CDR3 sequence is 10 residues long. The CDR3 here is CSARDVRYTF. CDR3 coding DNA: TGCAGTGCTAGAGATGTGAGATACACCTTC.

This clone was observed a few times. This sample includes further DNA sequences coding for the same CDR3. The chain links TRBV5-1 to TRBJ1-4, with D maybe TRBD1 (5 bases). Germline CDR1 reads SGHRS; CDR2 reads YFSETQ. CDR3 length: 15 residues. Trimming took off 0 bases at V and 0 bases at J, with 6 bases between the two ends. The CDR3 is CASSLAGSTNEKLFF. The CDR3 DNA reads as TGCGCCAGCAGCTTGGCAGGGTCAACTAATGAAAAACTGTTTTTT.

For the CDR3, the DNA is TGTGCCAGCAGCTTTACTGCAACTAATGAAAAACTGTTTTTT. It codes for CASSFTATNEKLFF. The V gene is TRBV7-2, the J gene TRBJ1-4; D gene ambiguous. V was trimmed by 3 bases and J by 0 bases, leaving 5 bases between them. The CDR3 consists of 14 residues. Germline loops: CDR1 SGHTA, CDR2 FQGNSA.

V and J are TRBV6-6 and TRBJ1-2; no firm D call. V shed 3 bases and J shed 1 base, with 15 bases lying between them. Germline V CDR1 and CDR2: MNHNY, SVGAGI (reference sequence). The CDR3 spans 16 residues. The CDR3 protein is CASSYYSNRGNYGYTF. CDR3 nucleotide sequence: TGTGCCAGCAGTTATTACAGCAATCGGGGTAACTATGGCTACACCTTC.

CDR3 nucleotide sequence: TGTGCCAGCAGCCTCGGGTCTAGCTCCTATAATTCACCCCTCCACTTT. It encodes CASSLGSSSYNSPLHF. The genes are TRBV9 and TRBJ1-6; D remains unclear. The CDR3 spans 16 residues. Germline V gene data show CDR1 as SGDLS and CDR2 as YYNGEE. Trimming removed 4 bases from V and 0 bases from J, with 11 bases in between.